This T cell receptor beta chain was sequenced in a study of Tregs in tolerant kidney transplant recipients. Data came from immunoSEQ multiplex PCR; TCRdb stores just in-frame clones and leaves some out. The sample holds about 14,000 clones. Germline V CDR1 and CDR2: SGHAT, FQNNGV. CDR3 size: 14 residues. Related graft donors supplied nonmyeloablative bone marrow transplants, and mixed chimerism was transient. Thawed PBMCs were FACS-sorted into unstimulated CD4+CD25+CD127- regulatory T cells, CD4+CD25- non-regulatory cells, CD4 and CD8 cells. As concerns this clone: The CDR3 end falls 3 residues outside the read, so it is completed with the germline J gene.

The TCR sequence derives from a human patient who received a combined kidney and bone marrow transplant. Some T cells may have come from the graft donor. The V call is TRBV11-2, the J call TRBJ1-4; D call uncertain. The material sequenced was CD8+ T cells from blood (PBMCs), taken 6 months after the transplant. The sequenced CDR3 bases are TGTGCCAGCAGCTTAGGAGGGCTTAATTCACCA. As protein: CASSLGGLNSP. The whole CDR3 reads CASSLGGLNSPLFF.